This T cell receptor beta chain was recovered during a study of blood T cells in healthy people across ages. General study points: TCR beta diversity tracked closely with naive T cell percentage.

A second PCR of roughly 7 to 11 cycles used a sample-barcoded 5' primer and a J-beta primer mix. One entry per CDR3 protein, called by TCRdb with MiXCR from the 5' RACE reads. This table has hundreds of thousands of distinct CDR3 sequences, roughly 20% appearing once. Concerning this clonotype: Its specificity is unknown.

The receptor comes from a man in his 70s in good health. Sequencing was done on a sample of blood.

CDR3 sequence (DNA): TGCGCCAGCAAAGAAACCGGTGGTTCACCCCTCCACTTT. This translates into CASKETGGSPLHF. This chain uses TRBV5-1 with TRBJ1-6, with D unclear. Trimming took 6 bases from V and 9 from J, leaving 13 bases between them. Germline V gene sequence: CDR1 SGHRS, CDR2 YFSETQ. The CDR3 has 13 amino acids.